Listed below are T cell receptor beta chains from one sample, sequenced in a study of blood T cell repertoires in COVID-19. Sequenced by immunoSEQ multiplex PCR; TCRdb stores in-frame clones only, minus some. The sample holds more than 250,000 clones; 87% are singletons and the top ten take roughly 5%. Source material: PBMCs or T cells enriched from blood (not recorded which). These receptors were collected from a woman aged 25 to 39 who had recovered from COVID-19. CDR3s include the opening cysteine and the closing phenylalanine or tryptophan. Each record gives: J gene, D gene, clone size, V gene, CDR3 DNA, CDR3 protein. The D gene is left open where the match is weak. Clone size is shown for a subset of rows, as once, few, many or a class of expanded clone.

J: TRBJ2-1; D: TRBD2; size: NA; V: TRBV28; DNA: TGTGCCAGCAGTTTACAGGCTAGCGGGGGGGCCACCTACTACAATGAGCAGTTCTTC; CDR3: CASSLQASGGATYYNEQFF
J: TRBJ2-3; D: NA; size: NA; V: TRBV6-4; DNA: TGTGCCAGCAGCGAAGGGGCCCGTGAGACAGATACGCAGTATTTT; CDR3: CASSEGARETDTQYF
J: TRBJ2-7; D: NA; size: NA; V: TRBV5-4; DNA: TGTGCCAGCAGGATCCAGGATTCCTACGAGCAGTACTTC; CDR3: CASRIQDSYEQYF
J: TRBJ2-7; D: TRBD1; size: once; V: TRBV6-5; DNA: TGTGCCAGCTCCGACCCCAGGGGGTTCGCCTACGAGCAGTACTTC; CDR3: CASSDPRGFAYEQYF
J: TRBJ2-3; D: NA; size: NA; V: TRBV9; DNA: TGTGCCAGCACCTCTCCACGCGGAGGGGGCGGCACAGATACGCAGTATTTT; CDR3: CASTSPRGGGGTDTQYF
J: TRBJ2-2; D: NA; size: NA; V: TRBV3-1/TRBV3-2; DNA: TGTGCCAGCAGCCAGGACGACAGTATCTGGCACACCGGGGAGCTGTTTTTT; CDR3: CASSQDDSIWHTGELFF
J: TRBJ2-1; D: TRBD1; size: NA; V: TRBV6-2/TRBV6-3; DNA: TGTGCCAGCAGTTACGGGGACAGGATCTACAATGAGCAGTTCTTC; CDR3: CASSYGDRIYNEQFF
J: TRBJ1-6; D: NA; size: NA; V: TRBV7-2; DNA: TGTGCCAGCAGCTTAGGTCCCGGCGGAAATTCACCCCTCCACTTT; CDR3: CASSLGPGGNSPLHF
J: TRBJ1-5; D: NA; size: few; V: TRBV21-1; DNA: TGTGCCAGCAGCAGACGGGACAAGAGCAATCAGCCCCAGCATTTT; CDR3: CASSRRDKSNQPQHF
J: TRBJ1-4; D: NA; size: NA; V: TRBV7-8; DNA: TGTGCCAGCAGCTTATTGGATGGAGAGAGGGGGTTCATAGTAACTAATGAAAAACTGTTTTTT; CDR3: CASSLLDGERGFIVTNEKLFF
J: TRBJ2-1; D: TRBD2; size: NA; V: TRBV5-1; DNA: TGCGCCAGCAGCGCTAGCGGGCCCCACAATGAGCAGTTCTTC; CDR3: CASSASGPHNEQFF
J: TRBJ2-3; D: NA; size: NA; V: TRBV9; DNA: TGTGCCAGCAGCGTAGGTCTAGAGTTGACAGATACGCAGTATTTT; CDR3: CASSVGLELTDTQYF
J: TRBJ1-4; D: NA; size: NA; V: TRBV5-6; DNA: TGTGCCAGCAGCCTCGAGGGGAGGAGCGAAAAACTGTTTTTT; CDR3: CASSLEGRSEKLFF
J: TRBJ2-2; D: TRBD2; size: NA; V: TRBV5-4; DNA: TGTGCCAGCAGCTACAAGCGGGGGGACACCGGGGAGCTGTTTTTT; CDR3: CASSYKRGDTGELFF
J: TRBJ1-5; D: TRBD1; size: NA; V: TRBV5-6; DNA: TGTGCCAGCAGCTTGTTCGGGACAGGGGATCGACAGCCCCAGCATTTT; CDR3: CASSLFGTGDRQPQHF
J: TRBJ1-5; D: NA; size: NA; V: TRBV5-1; DNA: TGCGCCAGCAGTCCATTCCCGCCGGGACCCGGGGGGCATAGCAATCAGCCCCAGCATTTT; CDR3: CASSPFPPGPGGHSNQPQHF
J: TRBJ2-1; D: TRBD2; size: once; V: TRBV6-4; DNA: TGTGCCAGCAGCCGGGGACTAGCCTCCGTGGATGAGCAGTTCTTC; CDR3: CASSRGLASVDEQFF
J: TRBJ1-2; D: NA; size: NA; V: TRBV18; DNA: TGTGCCAGCTCACCACCCTCTGGCACCACTAACTATGGCTACACCTTC; CDR3: CASSPPSGTTNYGYTF
J: TRBJ2-2; D: NA; size: NA; V: TRBV12-3/TRBV12-4; DNA: TGTGCCAGCAGTCCCGGGGGGGAGCTGTTTTTT; CDR3: CASSPGGELFF
J: TRBJ1-2; D: NA; size: NA; V: TRBV6-5; DNA: TGTGCCAGCAGTTACGTGGACAGAGATGGCTACACCTTC; CDR3: CASSYVDRDGYTF
J: TRBJ1-2; D: TRBD1; size: NA; V: TRBV11-2; DNA: TGTGCCAGCATCGACAGGGGGGGAGGCTACACCTTC; CDR3: CASIDRGGGYTF
J: TRBJ2-7; D: NA; size: NA; V: TRBV7-2; DNA: TGTGCCAGCAGCATAGGGGTGGGAGAATCCTACGAGCAGTACTTC; CDR3: CASSIGVGESYEQYF
J: TRBJ2-7; D: NA; size: NA; V: TRBV30; DNA: TGTGCCTTTTGGACAGCGACGACCTACGAGCAGTACTTC; CDR3: CAFWTATTYEQYF
J: TRBJ1-1; D: NA; size: NA; V: TRBV29-1; DNA: TGCAGCGTTGTCAGGAACACTGAAGCTTTCTTT; CDR3: CSVVRNTEAFF
J: TRBJ2-4; D: NA; size: NA; V: TRBV2; DNA: TGTGCCAGCAGTCAGGGAATAGCCAAAAACATTCAGTACTTC; CDR3: CASSQGIAKNIQYF
J: TRBJ1-6; D: NA; size: NA; V: TRBV11-2; DNA: TGTGCCAGCAGCTTAAACCCGAGCTCCTATAATTCACCCCTCCACTTT; CDR3: CASSLNPSSYNSPLHF
J: TRBJ2-4; D: NA; size: NA; V: TRBV5-4; DNA: TGTGCCAGCAGCTTGGATTTTGAGGGCATTCAGTACTTC; CDR3: CASSLDFEGIQYF
J: TRBJ1-1; D: TRBD1; size: NA; V: TRBV14; DNA: TGTGCCAGCAGCAAAAACAGGGGCACTGAAGCTTTCTTT; CDR3: CASSKNRGTEAFF
J: TRBJ2-5; D: NA; size: few; V: TRBV21-1; DNA: TGTGCCAGCAGCTTATTAGTCCGCCGGTACCAAGAGACCCAGTACTTC; CDR3: CASSLLVRRYQETQYF
J: TRBJ2-7; D: NA; size: NA; V: TRBV4-3; DNA: TGCGCCAGCAGCCAAAAGGCCAGGGGCCACGAGCAGTACTTC; CDR3: CASSQKARGHEQYF
J: TRBJ2-5; D: NA; size: NA; V: TRBV7-6; DNA: TGTGCCAGCAGCTTATCAGCAGGAGGGGACGGAAAGACCCAGTACTTC; CDR3: CASSLSAGGDGKTQYF
J: TRBJ2-3; D: TRBD2; size: few; V: TRBV5-1; DNA: TGCGCCAGCAGCTTGGGCAGACTAGCCACAGATACGCAGTATTTT; CDR3: CASSLGRLATDTQYF
J: TRBJ2-7; D: TRBD1; size: NA; V: TRBV12-3/TRBV12-4; DNA: TGTGCCAGCAGACCGGGACAGGGCCACGAGCAGTACTTC; CDR3: CASRPGQGHEQYF
J: TRBJ2-7; D: NA; size: NA; V: TRBV28; DNA: TGTGCCAGCAGTTTGAGGTCCTCCTACGAGCAGTACTTC; CDR3: CASSLRSSYEQYF
J: TRBJ1-2; D: NA; size: NA; V: TRBV7-2; DNA: TGTGCCAGCAGCTTAGGCGGCGGGCGCGACTATGGCTACACCTTC; CDR3: CASSLGGGRDYGYTF
J: TRBJ2-1; D: NA; size: NA; V: TRBV10-3; DNA: TGTGCCATCAGTGAGTCGGCCACAGGGTTTAATGAGCAGTTCTTC; CDR3: CAISESATGFNEQFF
J: TRBJ2-1; D: TRBD1; size: NA; V: TRBV18; DNA: TGTGCCAGCTCACCCGGGACAGGGGGAAATGAGCAGTTCTTC; CDR3: CASSPGTGGNEQFF
J: TRBJ1-2; D: TRBD1; size: once; V: TRBV5-6; DNA: TGTGCCAGCAGCCGCATCTCAGGGGGAAACTATGGCTACACCTTC; CDR3: CASSRISGGNYGYTF
J: TRBJ2-3; D: TRBD2; size: NA; V: TRBV3-1/TRBV3-2; DNA: TGTGCCAGCAGCCAGGCGGGGGGCACAGATACGCAGTATTTT; CDR3: CASSQAGGTDTQYF
J: TRBJ2-7; D: TRBD1; size: NA; V: TRBV13; DNA: TGTGCCAGCAGCTTGGACAGGGGGCCCGAGCAGTACTTC; CDR3: CASSLDRGPEQYF
J: TRBJ2-3; D: NA; size: NA; V: TRBV7-8; DNA: TGTGCCAGCAGCTTGGGGGACGGAGGGGATACGCAGTATTTT; CDR3: CASSLGDGGDTQYF
J: TRBJ2-2; D: NA; size: NA; V: TRBV21-1; DNA: TGTGCCAGCAGCAAAGTGGGGAGAATAGCGGGGGGGCCTATGTGCTACACCGGGGAGCTGTTTTTT; CDR3: CASSKVGRIAGGPMCYTGELFF
J: TRBJ1-3; D: NA; size: NA; V: TRBV7-2; DNA: TGTGCCAGCAGCTTGAACAGGGGAAACACCATATATTTT; CDR3: CASSLNRGNTIYF
J: TRBJ1-1; D: NA; size: NA; V: TRBV6-5; DNA: TGTGCCAGCAGTTACTCGACAGGAACCACTGAAGCTTTCTTT; CDR3: CASSYSTGTTEAFF
J: TRBJ2-3; D: NA; size: once; V: TRBV12-3/TRBV12-4; DNA: TGTGCCAGCAGTTTAAGGAGGGATACGCAGTATTTT; CDR3: CASSLRRDTQYF
J: TRBJ2-2; D: NA; size: NA; V: TRBV4-3; DNA: TGCGCCAGCAGCCAAGAGACCAGGACCGGGGAGCTGTTTTTT; CDR3: CASSQETRTGELFF
J: TRBJ2-7; D: NA; size: NA; V: TRBV4-1; DNA: TGCGCCAGCAGCCAATCAAGACTCGACGAGCAGTACTTC; CDR3: CASSQSRLDEQYF
J: TRBJ2-1; D: TRBD2; size: few; V: TRBV27; DNA: TGTGCCAGCAGTTTATCGGACCCGAGGACTAGCGTGAATGAGCAGTTCTTC; CDR3: CASSLSDPRTSVNEQFF
J: TRBJ1-4; D: NA; size: NA; V: TRBV5-8; DNA: TGTGCCAGCAGCTTATTATTAACGGATGAAAAACTGTTTTTT; CDR3: CASSLLLTDEKLFF
J: TRBJ1-1; D: NA; size: NA; V: TRBV4-1; DNA: TGCGCCAGCAGCCAAGTCCCAGGCCGTAGTCGCACTGAAGCTTTCTTT; CDR3: CASSQVPGRSRTEAFF
J: TRBJ2-1; D: NA; size: NA; V: TRBV24-1; DNA: TGTGCCACCAGTGACCACAGGTCCCGCTCCTACAATGAGCAGTTCTTC; CDR3: CATSDHRSRSYNEQFF
J: TRBJ2-7; D: TRBD1; size: NA; V: TRBV6-5; DNA: TGTGCCAGCAGGATGGGACAGGATTATGGCGAGCAGTACTTC; CDR3: CASRMGQDYGEQYF
J: TRBJ1-4; D: TRBD1; size: NA; V: TRBV2; DNA: TGTGCCAGCACCCAGGGGGCGACCCGTGAAAAACTGTTTTTT; CDR3: CASTQGATREKLFF
J: TRBJ2-3; D: NA; size: NA; V: TRBV10-3; DNA: TGTGCCATCAGTGAGTACAGGGGCACAGATACGCAGTATTTT; CDR3: CAISEYRGTDTQYF
J: TRBJ1-2; D: TRBD1; size: NA; V: TRBV4-2; DNA: TGTGCCAGCAGCCAACCAGGGGGCGATGGCTACACCTTC; CDR3: CASSQPGGDGYTF
J: TRBJ1-2; D: NA; size: NA; V: TRBV5-1; DNA: TGCGCCAGCAGCTTGGAATGGGGGGACGGCTACACCTTC; CDR3: CASSLEWGDGYTF
J: TRBJ2-5; D: TRBD2; size: NA; V: TRBV20-1; DNA: TGCAGTGCTAGTCGTCTAGGGGCCTCCCGGCGGGTCGGCGGGGGGGGACAAGAGACCCAGTACTTC; CDR3: CSASRLGASRRVGGGGQETQYF
J: TRBJ1-1; D: TRBD1; size: NA; V: TRBV19; DNA: TGTGCCAGTAGCCCCGGGACAGGGAACACTGAAGCTTTCTTT; CDR3: CASSPGTGNTEAFF
J: TRBJ1-3; D: NA; size: NA; V: TRBV6-2/TRBV6-3; DNA: TGTGCCAGCAGTTACTGGCGGGGCCGTGGAAACACCATATATTTT; CDR3: CASSYWRGRGNTIYF